The clone carrying this TCR beta chain was seen ten or more times. What it binds is unknown. This entry belongs to a study of T cell repertoires in cytomegalovirus infection. Study-wide background: It was recently identified HLA-C-restricted and well-studied HLA-B-restricted CMV epitopes that the study used. Public TCR beta signatures indicated both CMV infection and matching HLA type.

MiXCR, run by TCRdb on the reads, gives a single entry per CDR3 protein. The table lists hundreds of thousands of distinct CDR3 sequences, under 40% of them singletons. Points from the study as a whole: Public TCR beta family frequency separated CMV-and-HLA carriers, including in an independent cohort. Clonotype analysis showed dominance of the ex vivo response by HLA-C-restricted CMV-specific TCR beta clonotypes.

The CDR3 is made up of 14 amino acids. Between the trimmed V and J ends, which lost 7 bases and 1 base, there was a span of 11 bases. Per germline, CDR1 SGHTA and CDR2 FQGNSA. V and J are TRBV7-2 and TRBJ2-1; D gene ambiguous. This TCR came from a human donor in good health (CMV status not recorded). Some clones in this sample may be carry-over from other donors' samples. Source: cultured CD8+ T cells from PBMCs, taken from culture after CMV antigen stimulation. CDR3: CASIGPSSYNEQFF. For the CDR3, the DNA is TGTGCCAGCATCGGACCTTCGTCCTACAATGAGCAGTTCTTC.